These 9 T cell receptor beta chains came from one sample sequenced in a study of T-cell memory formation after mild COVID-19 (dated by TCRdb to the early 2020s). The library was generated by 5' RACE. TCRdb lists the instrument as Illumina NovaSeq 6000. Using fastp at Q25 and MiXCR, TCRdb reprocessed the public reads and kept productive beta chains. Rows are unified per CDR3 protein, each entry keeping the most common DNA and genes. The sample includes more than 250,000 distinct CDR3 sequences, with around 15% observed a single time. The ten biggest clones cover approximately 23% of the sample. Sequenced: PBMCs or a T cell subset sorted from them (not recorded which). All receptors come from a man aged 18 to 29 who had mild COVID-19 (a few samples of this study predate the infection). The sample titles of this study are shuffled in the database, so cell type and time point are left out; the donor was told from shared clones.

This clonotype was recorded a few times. The CDR3 reads CASSVTSNLDTQYF. CDR3 sequence (DNA): TGTGCCAGCAGCGTAACTAGCAACCTAGATACGCAGTATTTT. V usage is TRBV9 and J usage is TRBJ2-3, with D perhaps TRBD2 (6 bases). V was shortened by 1 base and J by 5 bases, with 11 bases between the two germline ends. CDR3 length equals 14 residues. Germline lookup yields CDR1 SGDLS and CDR2 YYNGEE.

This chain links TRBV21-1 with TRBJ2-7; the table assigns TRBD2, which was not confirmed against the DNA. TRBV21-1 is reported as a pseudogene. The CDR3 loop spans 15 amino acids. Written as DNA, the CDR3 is TGTGCCAGCAGCAAAGTGACTAGCAAGTACGGCGAGCAGTACGTC. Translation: CASSKVTSKYGEQYV.

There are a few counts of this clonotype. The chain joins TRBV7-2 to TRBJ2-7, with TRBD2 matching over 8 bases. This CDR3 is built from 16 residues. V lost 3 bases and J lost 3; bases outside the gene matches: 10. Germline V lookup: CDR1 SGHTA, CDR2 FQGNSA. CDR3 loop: CASSFAVFGGDYEQYF. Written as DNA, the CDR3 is TGTGCCAGCAGCTTCGCTGTTTTCGGGGGGGACTACGAGCAGTACTTC.

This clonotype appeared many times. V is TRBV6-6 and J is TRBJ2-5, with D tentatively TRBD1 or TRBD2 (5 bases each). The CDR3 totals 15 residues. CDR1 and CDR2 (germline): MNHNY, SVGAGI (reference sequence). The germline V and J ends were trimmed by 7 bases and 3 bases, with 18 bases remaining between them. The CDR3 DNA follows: TGTGCCAGCACCCTGTCGGGGACCAGTAAAGAGACCCAGTACTTC. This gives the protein CASTLSGTSKETQYF.

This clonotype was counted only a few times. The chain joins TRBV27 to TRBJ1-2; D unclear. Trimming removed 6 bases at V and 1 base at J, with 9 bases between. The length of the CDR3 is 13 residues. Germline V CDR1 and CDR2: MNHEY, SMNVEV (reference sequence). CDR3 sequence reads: CASRSTDNYGYTF. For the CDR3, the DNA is TGTGCCAGCAGATCGACGGATAACTATGGCTACACCTTC.

The CDR3, as DNA: TGTGCCAGCAAACCCCTCGGGGGGAGCAATGGCTACACCTTC. Its translation is CASKPLGGSNGYTF. The rearrangement uses TRBV27 and TRBJ1-2; D may be TRBD1 (5 bases). Trimming stripped 7 bases from V and 6 bases from J, with 18 bases between. The CDR3 has 14 residues. From germline, CDR1 is MNHEY and CDR2 SMNVEV (reference sequence).

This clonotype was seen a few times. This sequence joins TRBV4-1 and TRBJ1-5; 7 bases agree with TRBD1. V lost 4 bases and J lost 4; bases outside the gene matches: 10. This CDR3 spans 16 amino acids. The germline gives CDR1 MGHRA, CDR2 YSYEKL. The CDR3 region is CASSPGGRGQNQPQHF. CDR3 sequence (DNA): TGCGCCAGCAGCCCAGGAGGGAGGGGGCAAAATCAGCCCCAGCATTTT.

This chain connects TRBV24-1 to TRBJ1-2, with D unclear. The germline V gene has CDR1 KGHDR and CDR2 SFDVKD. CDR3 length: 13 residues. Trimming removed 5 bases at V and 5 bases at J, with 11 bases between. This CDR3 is CATSGSSFYGYTF. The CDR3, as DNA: TGTGCCACCAGTGGAAGCTCATTTTATGGCTACACCTTC.

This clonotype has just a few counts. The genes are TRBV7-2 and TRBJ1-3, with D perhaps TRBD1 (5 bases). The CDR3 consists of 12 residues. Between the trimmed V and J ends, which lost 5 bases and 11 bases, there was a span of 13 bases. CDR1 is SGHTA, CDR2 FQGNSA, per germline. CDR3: CASSHSWGAIYF. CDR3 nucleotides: TGTGCCAGCAGCCACAGCTGGGGGGCCATATATTTT.